This T cell receptor (beta chain) was retrieved from a study of identical twins. General study findings and limits: Donors were not followed over many years; analysis was cross-sectional.

Template switching added a universal primer site; cDNA carried unique molecular identifiers. TCRdb used MiXCR to reprocess the 5' RACE reads, holding one entry per CDR3 protein. The data show around 370,000 distinct CDR3 sequences, with approximately 8.7% seen just once and 8.5% to 10% held by the top ten. As regards this clonotype: Antigen specificity is unknown.

CDR1 and CDR2 from the germline V gene are KGHDR and SFDVKD. The CDR3 runs 13 residues. V was pared by 5 bases and J by 4 bases, with 10 bases between. This sequence was found in a woman aged 45-60 years in good health. Sequenced material: naive T cells sorted from blood. This chain connects TRBV24-1 to TRBJ1-2; TRBD1 might be the D (5 bases). This CDR3 is CATSASDSYGYTF. Written as DNA, the CDR3 is TGTGCCACCAGTGCCTCTGACAGCTATGGCTACACCTTC.